This T cell receptor (beta chain) was sequenced in a study of blood T cell repertoires in COVID-19. Turning to the study itself: Whether acute or convalescent, the COVID-19 samples came from the United States, Italy and Spain. Sources were T cells, B-cell-depleted T cells, or PBMCs; the material itself was cDNA or gDNA.

Source study methods: Nucleated cell number was recorded as an estimate derived from reference gene primer amplification. Assay used: immunoSEQ multiplex PCR; TCRdb lists only in-frame clones, some missing. V and J calls and clone size come straight from that table; D and trimming were deduced from the DNA. Seen here are roughly 68,000 clones, roughly 84% observed once, and the top ten hold about 10%. V trimming: 1 base; J trimming: 7 bases; junction bases outside the gene matches: 8. From germline, CDR1 is SGHKS and CDR2 YYEKEE (reference sequence). The CDR3 sequence is 14 residues long. The chain is built from TRBV5-5 and TRBJ2-7; TRBD2 matches 7 bases. The source is a woman between 45 and 60 years old with acute or convalescent COVID-19. Material: peripheral blood. CDR3 region: CASSLWLAAGEQYF. CDR3 bases: TGTGCCAGCAGCTTGTGGCTAGCGGCGGGGGAGCAGTACTTC.